A single sample gave rise to the 28 T cell receptor beta chains below, sequenced in a study of CD8 T cells in ankylosing spondylitis. TCRdb fed the 5' RACE reads into MiXCR, producing one record per CDR3 protein. The profile covers roughly 140,000 distinct CDR3 sequences, with around 45% appearing a single time and about 15% taken by the ten largest. Sequenced input: synovial fluid, either unsorted or a sorted T cell fraction (not recorded which). These receptors originate from a male donor with ankylosing spondylitis.

There are many counts of this clonotype. J is TRBJ2-1 and V is TRBV4-2; 7 bases map to TRBD2. Trimming removed 1 base from V and 6 bases from J; junction bases left unmatched: 9. CDR3 size: 16 residues. Germline CDR1 reads LGHNA; CDR2 reads YNFKEQ. The CDR3 protein is CASSQGVPREVNEQFF. CDR3 bases: TGTGCCAGCAGCCAAGGGGTCCCCCGGGAGGTCAATGAGCAGTTCTTC.

V and J are TRBV20-1 and TRBJ1-3; perhaps TRBD1 as D (5 bases). V lost 4 bases to trimming and J lost 1 base, with 17 bases between them. CDR1 is DFQATT and CDR2 is SNEGSKA in the germline V gene (reference sequence). CDR3 length equals 16 residues. CDR3 bases: TGCAGTGCTAACTTGGGCCCGAGGGGTTCTGGAAACACCATATATTTT. This codes for CSANLGPRGSGNTIYF.

The chain links TRBV12-3 or TRBV12-4 to TRBJ2-1, with unresolved D. The CDR3 extends over 12 amino acids. V shed 6 bases and J shed 0 bases, with 3 bases lying between them. CDR3 amino acids: CASSRSYNEQFF. In nucleotides, the CDR3 is TGTGCCAGCAGCCGCTCCTACAATGAGCAGTTCTTC.

This chain links TRBV12-3 or TRBV12-4 with TRBJ2-3, with D maybe TRBD2 (6 bases). This CDR3 has 16 amino acids. V lost 2 bases, J lost 0 bases, and 12 bases lay in between. CDR3 loop: CASSLSSGGSTDTQYF. CDR3 in DNA: TGTGCCAGCAGTTTAAGTAGCGGAGGGAGCACAGATACGCAGTATTTT.

The rearrangement links TRBV27 to TRBJ1-5, with a tentative D call TRBD1 (5 bases). The CDR3 totals 22 residues. With 1 base removed from V and 5 bases from J, the gap between germline ends came to 33 bases. Germline-derived CDR1 and CDR2 are MNHEY and SMNVEV (reference sequence). This CDR3 reads CASSLYSSPFGRVAGDDQPQHF. For the CDR3, the DNA is TGTGCCAGCAGTTTATATTCCTCCCCTTTCGGCAGGGTTGCGGGTGATGATCAGCCCCAGCATTTT.

This chain connects TRBV19 to TRBJ2-3; a weak D match, TRBD2 (7 bases). The CDR3 contains 15 residues. Germline V CDR1 and CDR2: LNHDA, SQIVND (reference sequence). Trimming pared 5 bases from V and 6 bases from J, leaving 18 bases between. Here the CDR3 reads CASSSTVRGADTQYF. Here the CDR3 DNA reads TGTGCCAGTAGTTCCACGGTTCGGGGGGCTGATACGCAGTATTTT.

The CDR3 DNA reads as TGTGCCTGGAGTTACGGGGGAGCAGATACGCAGTATTTT. Translating gives CAWSYGGADTQYF. This rearrangement joins TRBV30 to TRBJ2-3; weak D call: TRBD2 (6 bases). The germline V and J ends were trimmed by 2 bases and 4 bases, with 10 bases remaining between them. The germline gives CDR1 GTSNPN, CDR2 SVGIG (reference sequence). The CDR3 is made up of 13 amino acids.

The chain employs TRBV12-3 or TRBV12-4 and TRBJ2-3; D is perhaps TRBD1 (5 bases). V was trimmed by 3 bases and J by 0 bases, leaving 10 bases between them. The CDR3 is made up of 15 amino acids. The chain's CDR3 is CASSFATVSTDTQYF. In nucleotides, the CDR3 is TGTGCCAGCAGTTTCGCGACAGTTAGCACAGATACGCAGTATTTT.

The genes are TRBV4-1 and TRBJ1-1; D is perhaps TRBD1 (5 bases). Germline CDR1 and CDR2: MGHRA and YSYEKL. The V and J ends lost 4 bases and 7 bases respectively, with 10 bases between them. The CDR3 extends over 12 amino acids. In nucleotides, the CDR3 is TGCGCCAGCAGCCGCAGGGAGGATGAAGCTTTCTTT. The encoded protein is CASSRREDEAFF.

The chain joins TRBV5-1 to TRBJ1-5; TRBD1 matches at 8 bases. The CDR3 loop spans 17 amino acids. CDR1 is SGHRS, CDR2 YFSETQ, per germline. Unmatched junction bases numbered 8, after V lost 2 bases and J lost 1 base. The CDR3 coding sequence is TGCGCCAGCAGCTTTAACCCTCAGGGGGCGAGCAATCAGCCCCAGCATTTT. It codes for CASSFNPQGASNQPQHF.

The chain couples TRBV3-1 to TRBJ2-3, with TRBD2 matching 7 bases. The CDR3 loop spans 13 amino acids. Germline trimming cut 10 bases from V and 4 bases from J; bases unmatched to any gene: 8. CDR1 LGHDT and CDR2 YNNKEL come from the germline V gene (reference sequence). CDR3 nucleotide sequence: TGTGCCACTCTGGGCGGGAGTTCAGATACGCAGTATTTT. This encodes CATLGGSSDTQYF.

There are a few counts of this clonotype. The rearrangement joins TRBV7-2 to TRBJ2-7; 10 bases match TRBD1. Germline loops: CDR1 SGHTA, CDR2 FQGNSA. The CDR3 is 14 amino acids. V lost 2 bases to trimming and J lost 4 bases; unmatched junction nucleotides: 2. CDR3 coding DNA: TGTGCCAGCAGCTTAAGACAGGGGGCTTACGAGCAGTACTTC. As protein: CASSLRQGAYEQYF. The variable domain in full, with the rest retrieved from reference TRBV7-2 and TRBJ2-7, is GAGVSQSPSNKVTEKGKDVELRCDPISGHTALYWYRQSLGQGLEFLIYFQGNSAPDKSGLPSDRFSAERTGGSVSTLTIQRTQQEDSAVYLCASSLRQGAYEQYFGPGTRLTVT.

The J gene is TRBJ2-3, the V gene TRBV4-3, with TRBD2 matching over 10 bases. The ends lost 3 bases at V and 3 bases at J; junction bases unmatched: 9. The CDR3 loop spans 17 amino acids. Germline CDR1 LGHNA, CDR2 YSLEER. CDR3 protein: CASSQDLLAGVTDTQYF. The CDR3 DNA reads as TGCGCCAGCAGCCAGGACCTTCTAGCGGGAGTAACAGATACGCAGTATTTT.

The V and J genes are TRBV6-1 and TRBJ1-5; possible D gene TRBD1, 5 bases. The CDR3 consists of 14 residues. Germline CDR1 and CDR2: MNHNS and SASEGT. Trimming cost V 4 bases and J 4 bases, with 11 bases left between them. CDR3 DNA sequence: TGTGCCAGCAGTGGGGGCTGGCTAAATCAGCCCCAGCATTTT. Amino acid sequence: CASSGGWLNQPQHF.

This clonotype was counted a few times. CDR3 residues: CASGKANTEKLFF. The CDR3 nucleotides are TGTGCCAGTGGAAAAGCAAATACAGAAAAACTGTTTTTT. The V gene is TRBV19, the J gene TRBJ1-4; D not resolved. V was pared by 8 bases and J by 8 bases, with 15 bases between. The CDR3 consists of 13 residues. Germline lookup yields CDR1 LNHDA and CDR2 SQIVND (reference sequence).

The chain recombines TRBV27 with TRBJ1-2, with TRBD1 as a possible D gene (5 bases). The V and J ends lost 2 bases and 2 bases respectively, with 12 bases between them. This CDR3 is 15 amino acids long. Germline values: CDR1 MNHEY, CDR2 SMNVEV (reference sequence). The CDR3 DNA is TGTGCCAGCAGTTTAATGAAGGAGGGGAACTATGGCTACACCTTC. Translating gives CASSLMKEGNYGYTF.

At least ten counts were recorded for this clonotype. This rearrangement joins TRBV10-3 to TRBJ2-7; D could derive from TRBD1 or TRBD2 (5 bases each). Trimming pared 2 bases from V and 3 bases from J, leaving 14 bases between. Germline assignment: CDR1 ENHRY and CDR2 SYGVKD. There are 15 residues in the CDR3. The CDR3 loop is CAISEPGTQIYEQYF. The CDR3, as DNA: TGTGCCATCAGTGAGCCCGGGACCCAAATCTACGAGCAGTACTTC.

This chain joins TRBV7-8 and TRBJ2-7, with 9 bases that match TRBD2. Trimming removed 2 bases from V and 3 bases from J; junction bases left unmatched: 11. From germline, CDR1 is SGHVS and CDR2 FQNEAQ. The length of the CDR3 is 17 residues. The CDR3, as DNA: TGTGCCAGCAGCTTATTGCATGAGCGGGAGGCATACTACGAGCAGTACTTC. It specifies CASSLLHEREAYYEQYF.

The gene calls are TRBV28 and TRBJ2-7; weak D call: TRBD1 (5 bases). Trimming removed 6 bases at V and 5 bases at J, with 20 bases between. The CDR3 runs 15 residues. Germline values: CDR1 MDHEN, CDR2 SYDVKM. Written as DNA, the CDR3 is TGTGCCAGCAGCCCCCCAAGGGAAGGGGCCCACGAGCAGTACTTC. It translates to CASSPPREGAHEQYF.

The chain carries TRBV5-1 and TRBJ2-7, with a weak D call TRBD1 (5 bases). Trimming took off 7 bases at V and 1 base at J, with 12 bases between the two ends. The CDR3 is 13 residues long. Germline assignment: CDR1 SGHRS and CDR2 YFSETQ. For the CDR3, the DNA is TGCGCCAGCTCCCCGACAGTATCCTACGAGCAGTACTTC. This gives the protein CASSPTVSYEQYF.

This clonotype has just a few counts. CDR3 nucleotides: TGTGCCAGAGGGAGCGCGGCCTACAATGAGCAGTTCTTC. Residues: CARGSAAYNEQFF. The genes are TRBV7-2 and TRBJ2-1; maybe TRBD2 (5 bases). Germline values: CDR1 SGHTA, CDR2 FQGNSA. CDR3 size: 13 residues. V was pared by 9 bases and J by 2 bases, with 11 bases between.

The chain employs TRBV2 and TRBJ1-3; tentative D call: TRBD1 (6 bases). The germline gives CDR1 SNHLY, CDR2 FYNNEI. The CDR3 length is 13 residues. CDR3 loop: CAGTPFSGNTIYF. The CDR3 DNA is TGTGCTGGGACACCCTTCTCTGGAAACACCATATATTTT. The variable domain in full, with the rest retrieved from reference TRBV2 and TRBJ1-3, is EPEVTQTPSHQVTQMGQEVILRCVPISNHLYFYWYRQILGQKVEFLVSFYNNEISEKSEIFDDQFSVERPDGSNFTLKIRSTKLEDSAMYFCAGTPFSGNTIYFGEGSWLTVV.

This clonotype is labeled medium-sized (0.01 to 0.1%). The chain employs TRBV9 and TRBJ2-3; no clear D gene. The germline V gene encodes CDR1 SGDLS and CDR2 YYNGEE. V was clipped by 3 bases and J by 4 bases, with 12 bases between them. The CDR3 length is 14 residues. The CDR3 DNA follows: TGTGCCAGCAGCGCTGACCGACCCTCAGATACGCAGTATTTT. Its protein product is CASSADRPSDTQYF.

This chain joins TRBV4-1 and TRBJ2-1; TRBD2 might be the D (6 bases). The CDR3 has 15 residues. CDR1 is MGHRA and CDR2 is YSYEKL in the germline V gene. Trimming left V 1 base short and J 5 bases short, with 12 bases between. The CDR3 protein is CASSQGREWDNEQFF. The CDR3 DNA reads TGCGCCAGCAGCCAAGGCCGGGAGTGGGACAATGAGCAGTTCTTC.

The rearrangement uses TRBV4-1 and TRBJ1-4; D perhaps matches TRBD1 (6 bases). Germline values: CDR1 MGHRA, CDR2 YSYEKL. This CDR3 region has 17 residues. Deletions cut 0 bases from V and 0 bases from J, with 11 bases between. This CDR3 reads CASSQESSGATNEKLFF. CDR3 sequence (DNA): TGCGCCAGCAGCCAAGAAAGTTCAGGGGCAACTAATGAAAAACTGTTTTTT.

This clonotype was seen more than once but under ten times. V usage is TRBV9 and J usage is TRBJ2-3, with 15 bases matching TRBD2. This CDR3 comprises 16 residues. Germline V gene sequence: CDR1 SGDLS, CDR2 YYNGEE. V lost 5 bases to trimming and J lost 3 bases; unmatched junction nucleotides: 4. The CDR3: CASRRTSGGVTDTQYF. CDR3 nucleotide sequence: TGTGCCAGCAGACGGACTAGCGGGGGGGTAACAGATACGCAGTATTTT. The variable domain in full, completed from reference TRBV9 and TRBJ2-3, reads DSGVTQTPKHLITATGQRVTLRCSPRSGDLSVYWYQQSLDQGLQFLIQYYNGEERAKGNILERFSAQQFPDLHSELNLSSLELGDSALYFCASRRTSGGVTDTQYFGPGTRLTVL.

The chain employs TRBV7-2 and TRBJ2-5; 13 bases agree with TRBD2. From germline, CDR1 is SGHTA and CDR2 FQGNSA. CDR3 length: 17 amino acids. V trimming: 5 bases; J trimming: 5 bases; junction bases outside the gene matches: 11. CDR3 DNA sequence: TGTGCCAGCAGCCCCAGGACTAGCGGGGGAGCGCGTGAGACCCAGTACTTC. Protein sequence: CASSPRTSGGARETQYF.

This clonotype was found a few times. The chain combines TRBV13 with TRBJ2-1, with 10 bases lining up with TRBD2. CDR1 is PRHDT and CDR2 is FYEKMQ in the germline V gene (reference sequence). After removal of 3 bases from V and 3 bases from J, the junction contained 2 bases not matched to a gene. The CDR3 is 15 amino acids. CDR3 sequence reads: CASSLPSGGYNEQFF. In DNA form, the CDR3 reads TGTGCCAGCAGCTTGCCTAGCGGGGGCTACAATGAGCAGTTCTTC.